This paragraph covers one T cell receptor beta chain sequence. Its antigen is not known. The protocol was immunoSEQ multiplex PCR, while the TCRdb copy is restricted to in-frame clones and leaves out a portion. The sample gives roughly 60,000 clones, about 90% of which show up once; around 1.8% is in the top ten. This sample was taken from a study of OX40 agonist ivuxolimab in advanced cancers. Autoimmune disease history or systemic immunosuppression excluded patients. The CDR3 runs 15 residues. Trimming removed 0 bases from V and 1 base from J, with 10 bases in between. Germline V gene data show CDR1 as SGDLS and CDR2 as YYNGEE. Broader study findings: Partly responding patients at 0.1-3.0 mg/kg showed some of the smallest clonal expansion. At 0.1 to 3.0 mg/kg, CD4+ and CD8+ blood T cells expanded clonally by week 6. On average, CD8+ T cells showed a greater number of expanded clones than CD4+.

The sequenced sample was CD4+ or CD8+ T cells sorted from blood, obtained in a trial of the OX40 agonist ivuxolimab. The receptor's source is an adult with an advanced solid tumor such as melanoma, head and neck, liver or kidney cancer. The chain has TRBV9 and TRBJ1-1; no firm D call. The CDR3 reads CASSVESRENTEAFF. In DNA form, the CDR3 reads TGTGCCAGCAGCGTAGAGTCCAGAGAGAACACTGAAGCTTTCTTT.